Presented here are 22 T cell receptor beta chains from one specimen sequenced in a study of T cell responses to AZD1222 COVID-19 vaccine. Libraries were prepared by immunoSEQ multiplex PCR; TCRdb keeps only in-frame clonotypes and omits some of them. Counted here are some 180,000 clones, more than 90% occurring once; the ten biggest clones make up around 3.6%. The sample here was peripheral blood, taken 28 days after the second dose of the MenACWY control vaccine. The origin of the receptors is an adult who received the MenACWY meningococcal vaccine as a control.

As DNA, the CDR3 is TGTGCCACCAGCAGAGCCCCGTTTGTGAAAATCGAGCCCCAGCATTTT. As protein: CATSRAPFVKIEPQHF. The chain uses TRBV15 and TRBJ1-5; D not certain. V lost 1 base and J lost 8, with 18 bases in between. The germline CDR1 and CDR2 sequences are LNHNV and YYDKDF (reference sequence). The CDR3 totals 16 residues.

The genes are TRBV6-1 and TRBJ2-7; a weak D match, TRBD2 (6 bases). The CDR3 length is 16 residues. V dropped 1 base and J dropped 4 bases, with 17 bases sitting between them. Germline V gene sequence: CDR1 MNHNS, CDR2 SASEGT. Here the CDR3 DNA reads TGTGCCAGCAGTGAAGGTGTTTCGGGGGATGGGTACGAGCAGTACTTC. As protein: CASSEGVSGDGYEQYF.

This chain joins TRBV7-2 and TRBJ1-2; no reliable D call. Germline CDR1 SGHTA, CDR2 FQGNSA. This CDR3 has 14 amino acids. Trimming cost V 4 bases and J 3 bases, with 12 bases left between them. The CDR3 bases are TGTGCCAGCAGCTCATTTGTTGAGGACTATGGCTACACCTTC. Protein sequence: CASSSFVEDYGYTF.

This chain uses TRBV7-2 with TRBJ2-7, with TRBD1 identical over 8 bases. J was trimmed by 2 bases and V by 1 base; bases with no gene match: 4. The CDR3 is 15 amino acids. Germline V lookup: CDR1 SGHTA, CDR2 FQGNSA. The DNA of the CDR3 is TGTGCCAGCAGCTTAGAGGCAGGGGGCGCCTACGAGCAGTACTTC. It codes for CASSLEAGGAYEQYF.

V usage is TRBV11-3 and J usage is TRBJ1-6; no clear D gene. CDR1 and CDR2 from the germline V gene are SGHNT and YENEEA. Trimming shortened V by 8 bases and J by 7 bases, and 9 bases separated the two germline ends. This CDR3 contains 12 residues. CDR3 nucleotides: TGTGCCAGCCATAACGGGAATTCACCCCTCCACTTT. Protein: CASHNGNSPLHF.

CDR3 sequence: CASSLLGTETQYF. DNA for the CDR3: TGTGCCAGCAGCTTATTGGGCACCGAGACCCAGTACTTC. The chain uses TRBV5-6 and TRBJ2-5; the D is unclear. The CDR3 has 13 residues. The germline CDR1 and CDR2 sequences are SGHDT and YYEEEE. V was trimmed by 2 bases and J by 5 bases, leaving 10 bases between them. The entire variable domain, with the rest obtained from reference TRBV5-6 and TRBJ2-5, is as follows: DAGVTQSPTHLIKTRGQQVTLRCSPKSGHDTVSWYQQALGQGPQFIFQYYEEEERQRGNFPDRFSGHQFPNYSSELNVNALLLGDSALYLCASSLLGTETQYFGPGTRLLVL.

V is TRBV19 and J is TRBJ1-1, with D hard to call. Germline CDR1 LNHDA, CDR2 SQIVND (reference sequence). This CDR3 is built from 14 residues. Trimming removed 7 bases from V and 4 bases from J, with 16 bases in between. CDR3 sequence (DNA): TGTGCCAGTACCTCCCTAGGCCGTTCCACTGAAGCTTTCTTT. The encoded protein is CASTSLGRSTEAFF.

This chain joins TRBV2 and TRBJ1-5; D is ambiguous. The germline V gene has CDR1 SNHLY and CDR2 FYNNEI. V was cut by 6 bases and J by 6 bases, with 18 bases left in between. This CDR3 is 15 amino acids long. The CDR3, as DNA: TGTGCCAGCAGCAACTCAAGGAGGTCGGGTCAGCCCCAGCATTTT. Encoded protein: CASSNSRRSGQPQHF.

The CDR3 nucleotides read TGTGCCAGCAGCTTAGATCTGGGCGGGAGGGGAGAGACCCAGTACTTC. It specifies CASSLDLGGRGETQYF. The chain uses TRBV11-3 and TRBJ2-5; 9 positions match TRBD2. Trimming at V came to 0 bases and at J to 4 bases, leaving 6 bases not matched to a gene. The CDR3 spans 16 residues. Germline assignment: CDR1 SGHNT and CDR2 YENEEA.

The chain uses TRBV7-4 and TRBJ1-4; D gene ambiguous. The CDR3 loop spans 13 amino acids. V lost 6 bases, J lost 8 bases, and 13 bases lay in between. The germline CDR1 and CDR2 sequences are SGHVT and SQSDAQ. In DNA form, the CDR3 reads TGTGCCAGCAGAGAACCGGAGGCAGAAAAACTGTTTTTT. It is translated as CASREPEAEKLFF.

The chain links TRBV28 to TRBJ1-1, with TRBD1 identical over 7 bases. V gave up 11 bases and J gave up 7 bases; unmatched junction bases: 13. From germline, CDR1 is MDHEN and CDR2 SYDVKM. The CDR3 has 13 amino acids. The CDR3 coding sequence is TGTGCCGGGAACAGGGGCGCAGGATTTGAAGCTTTCTTT. Protein sequence: CAGNRGAGFEAFF.

V and J are TRBV27 and TRBJ2-1; 8 positions agree with TRBD2. The ends lost 1 base at V and 6 bases at J; junction bases unmatched: 5. The V gene's germline CDR1 is MNHEY and CDR2 SMNVEV (reference sequence). CDR3 length: 15 amino acids. DNA for the CDR3: TGTGCCAGCAGTTTATGGCCGGGGGGGTCCAATGAGCAGTTCTTC. This translates into CASSLWPGGSNEQFF.

The genes are TRBV5-4 and TRBJ1-1; D call uncertain. The V end was cut by 4 bases, the J end by 5 bases, with 9 bases between. Germline V lookup: CDR1 SGHNT, CDR2 YYREEE (reference sequence). The CDR3 totals 12 residues. The chain's CDR3 is CASSRLRTEAFF. In DNA, the CDR3 is TGTGCCAGCAGCCGGTTGAGGACTGAAGCTTTCTTT.

V is TRBV29-1 and J is TRBJ1-5; 7 bases map to TRBD1. The junction had 12 bases not matched to a gene; V was cut back by 5 bases and J by 5 bases. Germline CDR1 is SQVTM and CDR2 is ANQGSEA. This CDR3 spans 15 amino acids. The chain's CDR3 is CSVSVTGRVDQPQHF. The CDR3 nucleotides read TGCAGCGTTTCCGTGACAGGGAGAGTGGATCAGCCCCAGCATTTT.

The chain is built from TRBV7-2 and TRBJ1-1, with D hard to call. The V gene lost 7 bases and the J gene lost 0 bases, with 24 bases spanning the gap. CDR3 length: 18 amino acids. The germline gives CDR1 SGHTA, CDR2 FQGNSA. CDR3: CASTQAGVHPTMNTEAFF. CDR3 DNA: TGTGCCAGCACCCAAGCAGGAGTCCACCCAACAATGAACACTGAAGCTTTCTTT. Complete variable domain (other parts from reference TRBV7-2 and TRBJ1-1): GAGVSQSPSNKVTEKGKDVELRCDPISGHTALYWYRQSLGQGLEFLIYFQGNSAPDKSGLPSDRFSAERTGGSVSTLTIQRTQQEDSAVYLCASTQAGVHPTMNTEAFFGQGTRLTVV.

The V gene is TRBV29-1, the J gene TRBJ1-1; D unclear. Germline-derived CDR1 and CDR2 are SQVTM and ANQGSEA. The CDR3 runs 13 residues. V dropped 3 bases and J dropped 1 base, with 9 bases sitting between them. CDR3 DNA sequence: TGCAGCGTTGATGGGAGACAGAACACTGAAGCTTTCTTT. It yields the protein CSVDGRQNTEAFF.

The rearrangement joins TRBV7-2 to TRBJ1-5, with 7 bases aligning to TRBD1. The CDR3 has 13 residues. Trimming took 6 bases from V and 4 from J; bases not matched to a gene: 3. The germline V gene has CDR1 SGHTA and CDR2 FQGNSA. The CDR3 region is CASRGTVNQPQHF. For the CDR3, the DNA is TGTGCCAGCAGGGGGACAGTGAATCAGCCCCAGCATTTT.

The chain employs TRBV18 and TRBJ1-3, with D uncertain. V was cut by 2 bases and J by 0 bases, with 5 bases left in between. This CDR3 is 14 amino acids long. Germline CDR1 KGHSH, CDR2 LQKENI. The CDR3 loop is CASSPLISGNTIYF. The CDR3 nucleotides read TGTGCCAGCTCACCATTGATCTCTGGAAACACCATATATTTT.

The chain recombines TRBV24-1 with TRBJ2-5; possible D gene TRBD1, 7 bases. The CDR3 contains 18 residues. Germline-derived CDR1 and CDR2 are KGHDR and SFDVKD. The V end lost 0 bases, the J end lost 5 bases, and 21 bases lay between the germline ends. The CDR3 is CATSDLQRGQGGRETQYF. The CDR3 coding sequence is TGTGCCACCAGTGATTTGCAGAGGGGGCAGGGGGGAAGGGAGACCCAGTACTTC.

V is TRBV6-2 or TRBV6-3 and J is TRBJ1-5; 10 bases fit TRBD1. The V and J ends lost 4 bases and 4 bases, in that order; junction bases with no gene match: 4. This CDR3 contains 15 residues. Germline V gene data show CDR1 as MNHEY and CDR2 as SVGEGT. The CDR3 protein is CASSLGQGMNQPQHF. CDR3 nucleotide sequence: TGTGCCAGCAGTTTGGGACAGGGGATGAATCAGCCCCAGCATTTT.

CDR3 DNA sequence: TGTGCCAGCAGCCCCCCAGGGACAGACGGCTACACCTTC. Its protein product is CASSPPGTDGYTF. The rearrangement uses TRBV7-9 and TRBJ1-2; 7 positions match TRBD1. Germline CDR1 reads SEHNR; CDR2 reads FQNEAQ (reference sequence). J lost 8 bases, V lost 5 bases, and 8 bases had no gene match. The length of the CDR3 is 13 residues.

The genes are TRBV12-5 and TRBJ2-1; 8 nucleotides agree with TRBD1. This CDR3 has 15 amino acids. J lost 3 bases, V lost 5 bases, and 6 bases had no gene match. CDR1 LGHNT and CDR2 FRNRAP come from the germline V gene. The CDR3 sequence is CASGTGQGGYNEQFF. In DNA, the CDR3 is TGTGCTAGTGGTACCGGACAGGGAGGCTACAATGAGCAGTTCTTC.